This T cell receptor (beta chain) came from a study of blood T cell repertoires in COVID-19. Study context: Specimens from acute and convalescent COVID-19 originated in the United States, Italy and Spain.

The CDR3 totals 15 residues. Germline CDR1 and CDR2: MNHEY and SMNVEV (reference sequence). The J segment lost 6 bases and the V segment lost 7 bases, leaving 11 bases of the junction unmatched. Original processing methods: Amplifying reference gene primers gave estimates of nucleated cell counts. Assay: immunoSEQ multiplex PCR; the TCRdb copy retains only in-frame clones and omits some. V and J calls and clone size come straight from that table; D and trimming were deduced from the DNA. This sample yields approximately 210,000 clones, of which just under 85% are seen a single time; roughly 8% belongs to the top ten.

V and J are TRBV27 and TRBJ2-3; TRBD2 agrees at 9 bases. Sequencing used peripheral blood. The sequence came from a woman in her fifties or sixties with active or convalescent COVID-19. The DNA of the CDR3 is TGTGCCAGCAATGTAGCGGGAGCGGGTGGGGATACGCAGTATTTT. It is translated as CASNVAGAGGDTQYF.